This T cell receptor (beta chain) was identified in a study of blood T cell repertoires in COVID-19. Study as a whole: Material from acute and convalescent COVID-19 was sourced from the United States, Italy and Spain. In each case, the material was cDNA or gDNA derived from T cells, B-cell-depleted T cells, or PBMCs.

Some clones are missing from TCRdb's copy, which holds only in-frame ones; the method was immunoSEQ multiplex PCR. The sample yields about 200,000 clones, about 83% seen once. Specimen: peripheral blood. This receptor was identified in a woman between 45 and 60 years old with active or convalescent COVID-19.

CDR3 in DNA: TGCGCCAGCAACGGAGGGGCCGGTTCGCAAGAGACCCAGTACTTC. This gives the protein CASNGGAGSQETQYF. V gene TRBV5-1 combines with J gene TRBJ2-5, with D possibly TRBD2 on 6 matching bases. The V and J ends lost 6 bases and 2 bases respectively, with 17 bases between them. This CDR3 comprises 15 residues. Looked up from germline, CDR1 is SGHRS and CDR2 is YFSETQ.